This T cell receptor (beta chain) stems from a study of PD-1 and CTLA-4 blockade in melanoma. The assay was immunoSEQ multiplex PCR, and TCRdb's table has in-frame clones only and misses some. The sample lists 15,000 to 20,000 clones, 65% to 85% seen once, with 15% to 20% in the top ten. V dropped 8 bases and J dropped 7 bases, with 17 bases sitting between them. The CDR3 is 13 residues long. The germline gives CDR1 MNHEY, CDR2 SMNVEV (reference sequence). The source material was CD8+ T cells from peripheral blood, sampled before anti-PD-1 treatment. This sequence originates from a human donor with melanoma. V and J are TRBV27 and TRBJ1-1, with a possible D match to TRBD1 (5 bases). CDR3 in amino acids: CASGFVRGVEAFF. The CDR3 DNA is TGTGCCAGCGGCTTTGTAAGGGGAGTTGAAGCTTTCTTT.